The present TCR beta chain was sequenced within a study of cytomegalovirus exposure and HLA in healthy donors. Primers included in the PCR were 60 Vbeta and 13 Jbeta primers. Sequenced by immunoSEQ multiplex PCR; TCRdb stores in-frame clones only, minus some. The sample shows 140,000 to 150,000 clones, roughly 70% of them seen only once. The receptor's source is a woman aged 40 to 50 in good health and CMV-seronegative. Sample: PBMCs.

CDR3 sequence: CASRPVPGGGSNQPQHF. In DNA form, the CDR3 reads TGTGCCAGCAGACCAGTCCCAGGGGGAGGATCCAATCAGCCCCAGCATTTT. The rearrangement joins TRBV28 to TRBJ1-5, with 7 bases that match TRBD1. Losses at the gene ends were 6 bases for V and 3 bases for J; bases not matched to a gene: 14. The CDR3 totals 17 residues. Germline loops: CDR1 MDHEN, CDR2 SYDVKM.